Given below is one TCR beta chain in context. The antigen remains undetermined. The sample belongs to a study of vaccination effects on CD4 cells after COVID-19. Germline CDR1 reads LNHNV; CDR2 reads YYDKDF (reference sequence). This CDR3 region has 18 residues. Trimming removed 0 bases from V and 0 bases from J, with 12 bases in between. Within the ViraFEST assay, antigen-specific CD4+ T cells underwent expansion with viral peptide pools prior to sequencing. Upon completion of around 9 days in culture, CD4+ T cells were isolated. Each participant was given two doses of one vaccine (BNT162b2 or mRNA-1273). Sequenced by immunoSEQ multiplex PCR; TCRdb stores in-frame clones only, minus some. The data contain more than 65,000 clones, around 81% of them singletons.

The chain recombines TRBV15 with TRBJ2-6, with D possibly matching TRBD1 (6 bases). The TCR was taken from a human donor who received a COVID-19 vaccine. The input for sequencing was CD4+ T cells from PBMCs cultured with HCoV-229E spike peptides, taken after COVID-19 vaccination. The CDR3 nucleotides read TGTGCCACCAGCAGAGATCTCCTACAGGGCTCTGGGGCCAACGTCCTGACTTTC. Amino acid sequence: CATSRDLLQGSGANVLTF.